This T cell receptor (delta chain) was captured by sequencing in a study of gamma-delta T cells after stem cell transplantation. The CDR3 is 16 residues long. V dropped 7 bases and J dropped 2; count of bases not matched to a gene: 11. The germline gives CDR1 TSWWSYY, CDR2 QGS. By its share, this clone is medium-sized. TCRdb re-called clones from the RT-PCR reads via CATT. The sample comprises some 700 delta-chain clones, around 1.1% of which are singletons, and 74% rests with the top ten. This receptor was taken from a human donor. It is not recorded whose cells these are; they may come from a transplant donor. The chain couples TRDV1 to TRDJ1; 9 nucleotides line up with TRDD3. Sequencing was performed on gamma-delta T cells. CDR3: CALVIPTGGLTDKLIF. The CDR3 DNA reads TGTGCTCTTGTGATTCCTACTGGGGGACTTACCGATAAACTCATCTTT.